Listed below are T cell receptor beta chains from one sample, sequenced in a study of blood T cells in healthy people across ages. TCRdb analysed the 5' RACE reads with MiXCR anew, one entry per CDR3 protein. The sample shows about 1.4 million distinct CDR3 sequences, approximately 59% of them seen only once. The specimen was blood. The receptors derive from a man aged 18 to 30 in good health. CDR3s include the opening cysteine and the closing phenylalanine or tryptophan. D genes are given only for firm matches. Some rows have no size entry. The others give once, few or many, or a class for an expanded clone.

j_gene: TRBJ2-3; v_gene: TRBV24-1; d_gene: NA; abundance: NA; CDR3aa: CATSDFPVNTQYF; CDR3nt: TGTGCCACCAGTGATTTCCCGGTAAATACGCAGTATTTT
j_gene: TRBJ2-3; v_gene: TRBV6-5; d_gene: TRBD2; abundance: few; CDR3aa: CASSRSGRAPDTQYF; CDR3nt: TGTGCCAGCAGTAGAAGCGGGAGGGCCCCAGATACGCAGTATTTT
j_gene: TRBJ2-7; v_gene: TRBV27; d_gene: NA; abundance: few; CDR3aa: CASSLWAGAYEQYF; CDR3nt: TGTGCCAGCAGTTTATGGGCCGGGGCCTACGAGCAGTACTTC
j_gene: TRBJ2-2; v_gene: TRBV12-5; d_gene: NA; abundance: NA; CDR3aa: CASGVGQGGAGELFF; CDR3nt: TGTGCTAGTGGTGTCGGACAGGGAGGGGCCGGGGAGCTGTTTTTT
j_gene: TRBJ1-6; v_gene: TRBV15; d_gene: NA; abundance: few; CDR3aa: CATSRSYNSPLHF; CDR3nt: TGTGCCACCAGTAGATCCTATAATTCACCCCTCCACTTT
j_gene: TRBJ2-1; v_gene: TRBV13; d_gene: NA; abundance: NA; CDR3aa: CASKLYRSYNEQFF; CDR3nt: TGTGCCAGCAAACTGTACCGCTCCTACAATGAGCAGTTCTTC
j_gene: TRBJ2-1; v_gene: TRBV11-2; d_gene: TRBD2; abundance: NA; CDR3aa: CASSLTRGGRDEQFF; CDR3nt: TGTGCCAGCAGCTTAACGCGGGGGGGCCGCGATGAGCAGTTCTTC
j_gene: TRBJ2-7; v_gene: TRBV4-3; d_gene: NA; abundance: few; CDR3aa: CASSPTDSPFYEQYF; CDR3nt: TGCGCCAGCAGTCCCACAGACTCGCCCTTCTACGAGCAGTACTTC
j_gene: TRBJ1-5; v_gene: TRBV10-3; d_gene: TRBD1; abundance: NA; CDR3aa: CAIRSTGDQPQHF; CDR3nt: TGTGCCATCAGGTCAACAGGGGACCAGCCCCAGCATTTT
j_gene: TRBJ1-5; v_gene: TRBV7-2; d_gene: NA; abundance: NA; CDR3aa: CASSSLGGLGQPQHF; CDR3nt: TGTGCCAGCAGCTCGCTGGGAGGGCTCGGTCAGCCCCAGCATTTT
j_gene: TRBJ2-7; v_gene: TRBV4-3; d_gene: NA; abundance: few; CDR3aa: CASSQDYGYPGRAYEQYF; CDR3nt: TGCGCCAGCAGCCAAGATTACGGGTATCCGGGAAGGGCCTACGAGCAGTACTTC
j_gene: TRBJ1-5; v_gene: TRBV6-6; d_gene: NA; abundance: NA; CDR3aa: CASTYTGRAHQPQHF; CDR3nt: TGTGCCAGCACTTACACTGGCAGGGCCCATCAGCCCCAGCATTTT
j_gene: TRBJ2-5; v_gene: TRBV12-3/TRBV12-4; d_gene: NA; abundance: many; CDR3aa: CASSFLETQYF; CDR3nt: NA
j_gene: TRBJ2-7; v_gene: TRBV20-1; d_gene: TRBD1; abundance: NA; CDR3aa: CSARNPGQGHYEQYF; CDR3nt: TGCAGTGCTAGAAACCCGGGACAGGGCCACTACGAGCAGTACTTC
j_gene: TRBJ1-1; v_gene: TRBV2; d_gene: NA; abundance: NA; CDR3aa: CASFKVRAGNTEAFF; CDR3nt: TGTGCCAGCTTCAAGGTTCGGGCAGGGAACACTGAAGCTTTCTTT
j_gene: TRBJ2-7; v_gene: TRBV28; d_gene: NA; abundance: NA; CDR3aa: CASRPGFRISYEQYF; CDR3nt: TGTGCCAGCAGACCAGGGTTCAGGATCTCCTACGAGCAGTACTTC
j_gene: TRBJ2-2; v_gene: TRBV6-2/TRBV6-3; d_gene: NA; abundance: NA; CDR3aa: CASTNGEELFF; CDR3nt: TGTGCCAGCACTAACGGGGAGGAGCTGTTTTTT
j_gene: TRBJ2-5; v_gene: TRBV29-1; d_gene: NA; abundance: NA; CDR3aa: CSAKGGETQYF; CDR3nt: TGCAGCGCCAAGGGGGGGGAGACCCAGTACTTC
j_gene: TRBJ1-2; v_gene: TRBV7-2; d_gene: TRBD1; abundance: many; CDR3aa: CASSFNSGGGRGGYTF; CDR3nt: TGTGCCAGCAGCTTCAACTCTGGAGGGGGCAGGGGGGGCTACACCTTC
j_gene: TRBJ2-1; v_gene: TRBV7-2; d_gene: NA; abundance: few; CDR3aa: CASSHATLSSYNEQFF; CDR3nt: TGTGCCAGCAGCCACGCGACGTTGAGCTCCTACAATGAGCAGTTCTTC
j_gene: TRBJ1-2; v_gene: TRBV11-2; d_gene: NA; abundance: NA; CDR3aa: CASSPLRGDGYGYTF; CDR3nt: TGTGCCAGCAGCCCTCTCCGGGGGGACGGCTATGGCTACACCTTC
j_gene: TRBJ2-3; v_gene: TRBV27; d_gene: TRBD1; abundance: few; CDR3aa: CASTPGTGGLTDTQYF; CDR3nt: TGTGCCAGCACCCCCGGGACAGGGGGCCTCACAGATACGCAGTATTTT
j_gene: TRBJ2-7; v_gene: TRBV29-1; d_gene: TRBD1; abundance: NA; CDR3aa: CSVYRTGASEQYF; CDR3nt: TGCAGCGTTTATAGGACAGGAGCCTCCGAGCAGTACTTC
j_gene: TRBJ2-5; v_gene: TRBV20-1; d_gene: TRBD2; abundance: NA; CDR3aa: CSARDGTSGRGETQYF; CDR3nt: TGCAGTGCTAGAGACGGGACTAGCGGAAGAGGAGAGACCCAGTACTTC
j_gene: TRBJ1-6; v_gene: TRBV5-1; d_gene: NA; abundance: NA; CDR3aa: CASSLAAQLYNSPLHF; CDR3nt: TGCGCCAGCAGCTTGGCCGCTCAGCTATATAATTCACCCCTCCACTTT
j_gene: TRBJ1-2; v_gene: TRBV2; d_gene: NA; abundance: NA; CDR3aa: CASSELQSNYGYTF; CDR3nt: TGTGCCAGCAGTGAACTACAGTCTAACTATGGCTACACCTTC
j_gene: TRBJ1-4; v_gene: TRBV15; d_gene: NA; abundance: NA; CDR3aa: CATSILTAPTGEKLFF; CDR3nt: TGTGCCACCAGCATCTTGACAGCCCCTACAGGCGAAAAACTGTTTTTT